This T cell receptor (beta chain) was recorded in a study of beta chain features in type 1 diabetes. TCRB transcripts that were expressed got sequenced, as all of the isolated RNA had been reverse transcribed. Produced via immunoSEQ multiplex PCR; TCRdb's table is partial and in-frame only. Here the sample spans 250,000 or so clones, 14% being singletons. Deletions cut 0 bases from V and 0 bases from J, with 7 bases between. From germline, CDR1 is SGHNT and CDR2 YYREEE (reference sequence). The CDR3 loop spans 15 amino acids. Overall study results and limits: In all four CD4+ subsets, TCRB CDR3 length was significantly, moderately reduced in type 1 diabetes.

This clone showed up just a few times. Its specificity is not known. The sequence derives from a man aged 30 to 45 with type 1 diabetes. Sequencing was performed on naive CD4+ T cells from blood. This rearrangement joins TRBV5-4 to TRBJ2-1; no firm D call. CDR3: CASSLDASSYNEQFF. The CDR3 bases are TGTGCCAGCAGCTTGGATGCTAGCTCCTACAATGAGCAGTTCTTC.